This passage covers 15 T cell receptor beta chains from one sample sequenced in a study of shared clonotypes between healthy human individuals. Naive CD8 populations comprised CD45RO-negative cells positively selected for CCR7, excluding terminally differentiated effector memory CD45RA+ cells. Clones were sequenced by immunoSEQ multiplex PCR, and TCRdb holds only the in-frame ones, with some missing. The sample yields about 2.1 million clones, over 85% seen once. The sequenced sample consisted of naive CD8+ T cells from PBMCs. The source of these receptors is a man aged 18 to 30 in good health. Some clones in this sample may be carry-over from other donors' samples.

The gene calls are TRBV5-1 and TRBJ2-5, with a possible D match to TRBD1 (5 bases). V dropped 0 bases and J dropped 1 base, with 7 bases sitting between them. This CDR3 contains 14 residues. Germline loops: CDR1 SGHRS, CDR2 YFSETQ. As DNA, the CDR3 is TGCGCCAGCAGCTTGGACAGGCTCCAAGAGACCCAGTACTTC. It codes for CASSLDRLQETQYF.

The chain couples TRBV4-3 to TRBJ2-1; D uncertain. The CDR3 totals 16 residues. V lost 1 base to trimming and J lost 3 bases, with 13 bases between them. Germline CDR1 is LGHNA and CDR2 is YSLEER. DNA for the CDR3: TGCGCCAGCAGCCAAGGCTGGGCAGAGAGCTACAATGAGCAGTTCTTC. This encodes CASSQGWAESYNEQFF.

In this sample, this clone turned up once. The chain recombines TRBV14 with TRBJ2-7, with no clear D. Looked up from germline, CDR1 is SGHDN and CDR2 is FVKESK. The CDR3 runs to 12 residues. Trimming took off 1 base at V and 3 bases at J, with 4 bases between the two ends. CDR3 in DNA: TGTGCCAGCAGCCAAGCTTACTACGAGCAGTACTTC. Translated: CASSQAYYEQYF.

The J gene is TRBJ2-1, the V gene TRBV7-2, with 10 bases aligning to TRBD2. V dropped 5 bases and J dropped 9; count of bases not matched to a gene: 16. Germline CDR1 reads SGHTA; CDR2 reads FQGNSA. CDR3 length: 17 residues. In DNA, the CDR3 is TGTGCCAGCAGCCCCCCCAGCGGGAGGGCCTCGGACGGTGAGCAGTTCTTC. Translating gives CASSPPSGRASDGEQFF.

This chain uses TRBV4-2 with TRBJ2-7; the D is unclear. The CDR3 consists of 13 residues. CDR1 and CDR2 (germline): LGHNA, YNFKEQ. V was pared by 5 bases and J by 0 bases, with 8 bases between. CDR3 amino acids: CASSFPASYEQYF. In DNA, the CDR3 is TGTGCCAGCAGCTTTCCGGCCTCCTACGAGCAGTACTTC.

In its sample, this clone was seen once. The gene calls are TRBV2 and TRBJ2-3, with D unresolved. Germline loops: CDR1 SNHLY, CDR2 FYNNEI. This CDR3 has 15 amino acids. V was shortened by 3 bases and J by 0 bases, with 10 bases between the two germline ends. The CDR3 is CASSDRLSSTDTQYF. CDR3 DNA sequence: TGTGCCAGCAGTGACCGGTTGTCTAGCACAGATACGCAGTATTTT.

The rearrangement uses TRBV25-1 and TRBJ1-6, with 8 bases matching TRBD1. The ends lost 3 bases at V and 9 bases at J; junction bases unmatched: 4. Germline V gene sequence: CDR1 MGHDK, CDR2 SYGVNS. This CDR3 is built from 14 residues. For the CDR3, the DNA is TGTGCCAGCAGTGACAGGGGGCTATCTTCACCCCTCCACTTT. Translating gives CASSDRGLSSPLHF.

J is TRBJ2-5 and V is TRBV7-6; TRBD2 aligns across 7 bases. The germline CDR1 and CDR2 sequences are SGHVS and FNYEAQ. The CDR3 is 13 residues long. Trimming cost V 5 bases and J 3 bases; bases outside gene matches: 3. CDR3 DNA sequence: TGTGCCAGCAGCGGGAGGGTGGAAGAGACCCAGTACTTC. Translation: CASSGRVEETQYF.

The CDR3 spells CASSIRSSNQPQHF. The DNA of the CDR3 is TGTGCCAGTAGTATACGTTCGAGCAATCAGCCCCAGCATTTT. The chain combines TRBV19 with TRBJ1-5; D is unclear. Germline loops: CDR1 LNHDA, CDR2 SQIVND (reference sequence). V lost 2 bases and J 1 base, leaving 6 bases between the germline ends. The CDR3 length is 14 residues.

For the CDR3, the DNA is TGTGCCAGCAGTTTAGACACTACAACTAATGAAAAACTGTTTTTT. Translation gives CASSLDTTTNEKLFF. The chain couples TRBV28 to TRBJ1-4; D is unresolved. V gave up 2 bases and J gave up 0 bases, with 7 bases separating them. Germline values: CDR1 MDHEN, CDR2 SYDVKM. This CDR3 contains 15 residues.

The chain links TRBV4-1 to TRBJ2-7; TRBD2 might be the D (6 bases). The CDR3 spans 14 residues. Trimming stripped 3 bases from V and 5 bases from J, with 14 bases between. Germline assignment: CDR1 MGHRA and CDR2 YSYEKL. The CDR3 sequence is CASSHTGSRHEQYF. The CDR3 DNA reads TGCGCCAGCAGCCATACCGGGAGCCGCCACGAGCAGTACTTC.

This clone occurred a few times. As DNA, the CDR3 is TGCGCCAGCAGCCAAGGTACAGGGACTAGCAATCAGCCCCAGCATTTT. Its protein product is CASSQGTGTSNQPQHF. The V gene is TRBV4-3, the J gene TRBJ1-5, with D possibly being TRBD1 (6 bases). This CDR3 spans 16 amino acids. V gave up 1 base and J gave up 0 bases, with 10 bases separating them. CDR1 LGHNA and CDR2 YSLEER come from the germline V gene.

With respect to this clone: Other DNA sequences from this sample encode an identical CDR3 as well. The CDR3 spells CASRGGNQPQHF. The CDR3 coding sequence is TGTGCCAGCAGGGGTGGCAATCAGCCCCAGCATTTT. The chain is built from TRBV27 and TRBJ1-5; D gene uncertain. The CDR3 is made up of 12 amino acids. CDR1 MNHEY and CDR2 SMNVEV come from the germline V gene (reference sequence). The germline V and J ends were trimmed by 6 bases and 2 bases, with 5 bases remaining between them.

This chain connects TRBV7-8 to TRBJ1-1, with TRBD1 matching over 7 bases. In germline, CDR1 is SGHVS, CDR2 FQNEAQ. V gave up 6 bases and J gave up 10 bases; unmatched junction bases: 17. CDR3 length: 15 residues. The CDR3 bases are TGTGCCAGCAGACAAGACGACAGGGCTGGGGAGGGAGCTTTCTTT. Residues: CASRQDDRAGEGAFF. The complete variable domain, with remaining parts taken from reference TRBV7-8 and TRBJ1-1, reads GAGVSQSPRYKVAKRGQDVALRCDPISGHVSLFWYQQALGQGPEFLTYFQNEAQLDKSGLPSDRFFAERPEGSVSTLKIQRTQQEDSAVYLCASRQDDRAGEGAFFGQGTRLTVV.

The rearrangement uses TRBV6-5 and TRBJ2-7; a possible D gene is TRBD1 (6 bases). This CDR3 has 14 amino acids. Trimming removed 6 bases from V and 7 bases from J, with 19 bases in between. The germline CDR1 and CDR2 sequences are MNHEY and SVGAGI. The CDR3 loop is CASSPYRTVGEQYF. CDR3 nucleotides: TGTGCCAGCAGCCCATACCGGACAGTCGGGGAGCAGTACTTC.